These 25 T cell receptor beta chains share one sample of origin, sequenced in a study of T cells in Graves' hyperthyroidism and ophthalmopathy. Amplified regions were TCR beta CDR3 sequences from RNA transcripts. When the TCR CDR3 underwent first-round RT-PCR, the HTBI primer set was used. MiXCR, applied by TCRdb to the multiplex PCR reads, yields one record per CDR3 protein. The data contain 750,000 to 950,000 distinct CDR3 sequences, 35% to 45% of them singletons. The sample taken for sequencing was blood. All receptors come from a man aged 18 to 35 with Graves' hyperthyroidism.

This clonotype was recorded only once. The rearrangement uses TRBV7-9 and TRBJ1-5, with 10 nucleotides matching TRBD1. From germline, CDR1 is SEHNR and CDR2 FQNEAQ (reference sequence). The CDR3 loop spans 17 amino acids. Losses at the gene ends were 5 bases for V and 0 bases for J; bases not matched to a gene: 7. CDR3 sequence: CASSAGTGDYSNQPQHF. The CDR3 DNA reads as TGTGCCAGCAGCGCTGGGACAGGGGACTATAGCAATCAGCCCCAGCATTTT.

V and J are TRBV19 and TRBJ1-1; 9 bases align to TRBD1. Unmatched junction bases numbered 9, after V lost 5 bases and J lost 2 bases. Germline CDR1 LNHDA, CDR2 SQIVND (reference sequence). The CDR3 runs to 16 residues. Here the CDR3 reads CASSHTGTGYNTEAFF. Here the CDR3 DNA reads TGTGCCAGTAGTCACACCGGGACAGGGTATAACACTGAAGCTTTCTTT.

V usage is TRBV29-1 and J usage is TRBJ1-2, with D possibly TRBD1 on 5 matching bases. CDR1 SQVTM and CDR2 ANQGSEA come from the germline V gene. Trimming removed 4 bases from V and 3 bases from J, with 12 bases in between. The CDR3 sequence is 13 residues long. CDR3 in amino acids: CSVVRGPDYGYTF. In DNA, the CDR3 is TGCAGCGTTGTACGGGGCCCGGACTATGGCTACACCTTC.

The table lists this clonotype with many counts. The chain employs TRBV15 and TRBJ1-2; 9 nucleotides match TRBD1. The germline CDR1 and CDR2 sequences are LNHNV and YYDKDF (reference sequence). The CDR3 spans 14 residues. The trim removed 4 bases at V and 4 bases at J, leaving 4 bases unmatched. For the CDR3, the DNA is TGTGCCACCAGCACTGGACAGGGGCCCTATGGCTACACCTTC. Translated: CATSTGQGPYGYTF.

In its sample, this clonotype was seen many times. CDR3 in amino acids: CASSLGQTRETQYF. In nucleotides, the CDR3 is TGTGCCAGCAGCTTGGGACAGACAAGAGAGACCCAGTACTTC. The V call is TRBV7-2, the J call TRBJ2-5; 7 bases match TRBD1. CDR3 length: 14 residues. Germline V gene lookup returns CDR1 SGHTA and CDR2 FQGNSA. Trimming at V came to 3 bases and at J to 4 bases, leaving 5 bases not matched to a gene.

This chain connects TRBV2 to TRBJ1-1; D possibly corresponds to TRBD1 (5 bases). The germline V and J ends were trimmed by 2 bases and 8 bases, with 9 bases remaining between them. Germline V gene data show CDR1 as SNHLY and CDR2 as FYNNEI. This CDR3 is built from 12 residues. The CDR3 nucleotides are TGTGCCAGCAGTGAATGGGACGGGGAAGCTTTCTTT. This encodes CASSEWDGEAFF.

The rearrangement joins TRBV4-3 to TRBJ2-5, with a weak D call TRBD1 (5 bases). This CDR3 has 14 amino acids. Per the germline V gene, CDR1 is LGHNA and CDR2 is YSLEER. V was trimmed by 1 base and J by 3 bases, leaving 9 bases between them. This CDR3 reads CASSQVGAKETQYF. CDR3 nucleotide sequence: TGCGCCAGCAGCCAAGTTGGGGCTAAAGAGACCCAGTACTTC.

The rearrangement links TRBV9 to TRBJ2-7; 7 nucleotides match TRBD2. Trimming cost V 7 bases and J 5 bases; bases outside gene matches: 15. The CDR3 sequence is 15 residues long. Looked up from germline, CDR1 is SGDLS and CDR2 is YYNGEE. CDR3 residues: CASSSGTGGVDEQYF. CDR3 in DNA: TGTGCCAGCTCCTCAGGGACGGGGGGAGTCGACGAGCAGTACTTC.

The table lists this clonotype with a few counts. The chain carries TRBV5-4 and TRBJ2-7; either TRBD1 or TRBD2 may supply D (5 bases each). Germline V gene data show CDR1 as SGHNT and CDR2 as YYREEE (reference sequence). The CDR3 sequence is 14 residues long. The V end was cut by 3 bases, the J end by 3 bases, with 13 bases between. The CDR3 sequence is CASSSLGPDYEQYF. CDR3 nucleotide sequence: TGTGCCAGCAGCTCCCTGGGACCAGACTACGAGCAGTACTTC. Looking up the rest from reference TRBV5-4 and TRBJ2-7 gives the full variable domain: ETGVTQSPTHLIKTRGQQVTLRCSSQSGHNTVSWYQQALGQGPQFIFQYYREEENGRGNFPPRFSGLQFPNYSSELNVNALELDDSALYLCASSSLGPDYEQYFGPGTRLTVT.

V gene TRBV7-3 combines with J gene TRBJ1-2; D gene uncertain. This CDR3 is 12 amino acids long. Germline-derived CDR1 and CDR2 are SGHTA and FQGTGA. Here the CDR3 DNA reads TGTGCTAGCTCACGGGTCCTCTATGGCTACACCTTC. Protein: CASSRVLYGYTF. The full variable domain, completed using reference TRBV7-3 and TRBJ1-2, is GAGVSQTPSNKVTEKGKYVELRCDPISGHTALYWYRQSLGQGPEFLIYFQGTGAADDSGLPNDRFFAVRPEGSVSTLKIQRTERGDSAVYLCASSRVLYGYTFGSGTRLTVV.

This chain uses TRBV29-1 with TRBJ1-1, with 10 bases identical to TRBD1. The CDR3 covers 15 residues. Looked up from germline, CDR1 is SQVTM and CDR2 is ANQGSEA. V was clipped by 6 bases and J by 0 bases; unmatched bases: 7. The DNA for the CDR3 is TGCAGCGTGGCCGGGACAGGGGCCTTGAACACTGAAGCTTTCTTT. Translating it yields CSVAGTGALNTEAFF.

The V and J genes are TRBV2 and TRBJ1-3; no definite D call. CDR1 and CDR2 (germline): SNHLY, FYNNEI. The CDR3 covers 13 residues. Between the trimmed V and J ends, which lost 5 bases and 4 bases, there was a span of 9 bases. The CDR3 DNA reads TGTGCCAGCAGTACCCCCGGGGGAAACACCATATATTTT. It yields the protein CASSTPGGNTIYF.

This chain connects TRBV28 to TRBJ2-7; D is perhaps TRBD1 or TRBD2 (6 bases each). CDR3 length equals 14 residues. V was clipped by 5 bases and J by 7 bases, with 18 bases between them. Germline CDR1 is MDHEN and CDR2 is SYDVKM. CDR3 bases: TGTGCCAGCAGTCCCTTACCAGGGGCGGGGGAGCAGTACTTC. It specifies CASSPLPGAGEQYF.

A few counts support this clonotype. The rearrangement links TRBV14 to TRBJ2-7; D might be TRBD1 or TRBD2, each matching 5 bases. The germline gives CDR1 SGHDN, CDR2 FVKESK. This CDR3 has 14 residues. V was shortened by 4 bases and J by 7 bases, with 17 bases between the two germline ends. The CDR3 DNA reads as TGTGCCAGCAGCCCGGACTGGGGCGGTGGGGAGCAGTACTTC. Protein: CASSPDWGGGEQYF.

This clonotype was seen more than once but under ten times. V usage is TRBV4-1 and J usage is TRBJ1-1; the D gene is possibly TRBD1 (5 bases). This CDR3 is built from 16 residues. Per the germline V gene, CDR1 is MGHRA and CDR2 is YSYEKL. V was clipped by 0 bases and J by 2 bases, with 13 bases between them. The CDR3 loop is CASSQEASRGNTEAFF. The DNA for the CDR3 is TGCGCCAGCAGCCAAGAGGCGAGTAGGGGTAACACTGAAGCTTTCTTT.

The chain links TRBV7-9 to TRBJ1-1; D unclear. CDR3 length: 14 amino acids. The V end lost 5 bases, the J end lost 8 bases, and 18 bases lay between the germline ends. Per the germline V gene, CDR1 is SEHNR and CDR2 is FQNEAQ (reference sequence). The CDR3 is CASSGWTSGREAFF. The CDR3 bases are TGTGCCAGCAGCGGATGGACTAGCGGGAGAGAAGCTTTCTTT.

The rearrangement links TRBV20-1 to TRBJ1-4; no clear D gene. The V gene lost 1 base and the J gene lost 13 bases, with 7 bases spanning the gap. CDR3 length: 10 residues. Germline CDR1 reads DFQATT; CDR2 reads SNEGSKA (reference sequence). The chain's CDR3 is CSARGGGLFF. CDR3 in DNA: TGCAGTGCTAGAGGGGGAGGACTGTTTTTT.

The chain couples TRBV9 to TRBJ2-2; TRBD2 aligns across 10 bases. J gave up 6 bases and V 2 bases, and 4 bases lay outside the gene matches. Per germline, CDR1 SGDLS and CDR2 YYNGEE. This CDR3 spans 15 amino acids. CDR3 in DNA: TGTGCCAGCAGCGTCAGCGGGGGGGGTGCCGGGGAGCTGTTTTTT. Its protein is CASSVSGGGAGELFF.

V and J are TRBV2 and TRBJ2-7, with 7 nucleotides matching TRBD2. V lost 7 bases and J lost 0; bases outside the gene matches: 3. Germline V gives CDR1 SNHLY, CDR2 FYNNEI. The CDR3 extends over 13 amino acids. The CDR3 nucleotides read TGTGCCAGCATCCCTAGCGGCTCCTACGAGCAGTACTTC. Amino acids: CASIPSGSYEQYF.

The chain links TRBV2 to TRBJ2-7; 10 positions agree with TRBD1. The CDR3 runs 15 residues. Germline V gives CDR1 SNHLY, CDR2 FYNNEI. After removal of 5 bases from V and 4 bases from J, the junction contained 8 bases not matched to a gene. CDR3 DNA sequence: TGTGCCAGCAGTCCCCTGGACAGGGGGAAGTACGAGCAGTACTTC. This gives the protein CASSPLDRGKYEQYF. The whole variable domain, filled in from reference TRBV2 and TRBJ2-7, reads EPEVTQTPSHQVTQMGQEVILRCVPISNHLYFYWYRQILGQKVEFLVSFYNNEISEKSEIFDDQFSVERPDGSNFTLKIRSTKLEDSAMYFCASSPLDRGKYEQYFGPGTRLTVT.

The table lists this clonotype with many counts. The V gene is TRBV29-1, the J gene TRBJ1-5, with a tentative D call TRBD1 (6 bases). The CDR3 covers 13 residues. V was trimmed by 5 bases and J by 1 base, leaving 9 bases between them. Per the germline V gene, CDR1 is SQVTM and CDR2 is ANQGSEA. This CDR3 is CSVTTGSNQPQHF. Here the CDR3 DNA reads TGCAGCGTTACTACAGGGAGCAATCAGCCCCAGCATTTT.

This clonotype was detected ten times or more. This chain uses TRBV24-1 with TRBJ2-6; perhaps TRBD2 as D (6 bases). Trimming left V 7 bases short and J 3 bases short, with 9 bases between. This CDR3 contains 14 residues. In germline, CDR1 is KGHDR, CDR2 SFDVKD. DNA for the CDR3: TGTGCCACCAGCGCGGGGAGTGGGGCCAACGTCCTGACTTTC. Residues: CATSAGSGANVLTF.

The CDR3 region has the DNA TGCGCCAGCAGCCATGGACTAGCGGGAGAAGAGACCCAGTACTTC. It translates to CASSHGLAGEETQYF. This sequence joins TRBV4-1 and TRBJ2-5; TRBD2 matches at 13 bases. Germline V lookup: CDR1 MGHRA, CDR2 YSYEKL. Trimming removed 3 bases from V and 3 bases from J; junction bases left unmatched: 1. The length of the CDR3 is 15 residues.

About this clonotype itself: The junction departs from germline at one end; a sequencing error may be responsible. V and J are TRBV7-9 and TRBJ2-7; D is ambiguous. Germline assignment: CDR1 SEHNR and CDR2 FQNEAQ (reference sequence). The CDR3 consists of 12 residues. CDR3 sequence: CAGSRSGYEQYF. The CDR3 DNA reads TGTGCCGGCAGTAGGAGTGGCTACGAGCAGTACTTC.

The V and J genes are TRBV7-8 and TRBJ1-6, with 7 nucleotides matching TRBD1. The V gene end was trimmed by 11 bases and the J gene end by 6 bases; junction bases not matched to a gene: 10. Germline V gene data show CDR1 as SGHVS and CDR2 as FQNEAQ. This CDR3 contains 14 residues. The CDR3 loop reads CAGKTGTANSPLHF. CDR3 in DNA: TGTGCCGGCAAGACCGGGACAGCTAATTCACCCCTCCACTTT.